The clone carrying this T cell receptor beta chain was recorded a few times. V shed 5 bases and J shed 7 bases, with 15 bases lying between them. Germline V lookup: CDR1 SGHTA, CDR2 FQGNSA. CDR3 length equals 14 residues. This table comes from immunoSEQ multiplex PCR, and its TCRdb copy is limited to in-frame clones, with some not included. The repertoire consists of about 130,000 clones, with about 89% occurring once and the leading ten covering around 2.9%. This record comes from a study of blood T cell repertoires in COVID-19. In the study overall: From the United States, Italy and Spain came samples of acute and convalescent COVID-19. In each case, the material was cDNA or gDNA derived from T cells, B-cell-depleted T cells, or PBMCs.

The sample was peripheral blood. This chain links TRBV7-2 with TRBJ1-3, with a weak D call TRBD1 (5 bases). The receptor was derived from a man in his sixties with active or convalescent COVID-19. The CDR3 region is CASSLKAGGNTIYF. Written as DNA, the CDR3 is TGTGCCAGCAGCCTCAAGGCCGGGGGTAACACCATATATTTT.